Shown below are 5 T cell receptor beta chains from a single sample sequenced in a study of T cells in women clearing cervical HPV infection (dated by TCRdb to the late 2010s). Preparation of the library involved the immunoSEQ multiplex PCR assay. Drawn from immuneACCESS, this table holds only the in-frame rearrangements with V and J called that TCRdb kept. Clones are partly lost; checked studies trace under half to an unresolved V gene and leave the rest unexplained. The sample table includes tens of thousands of clones. In total, the top ten clones hold roughly 2.7% of the sample. Sequencing was carried out using blood buffy coat. The receptors shown here come from a woman aged 18 to 75 with a cervical HPV16 infection that either progressed to CIN3+ or cleared (not recorded which).

Comment on this clone: The read is 3 residues too short to cover the CDR3 end, so that end is filled in from the germline J gene. V usage is TRBV10-3 and J usage is TRBJ2-7; TRBD1 matches 9 bases. V was clipped by 2 bases and J by 5 bases; unmatched bases: 10. The CDR3 is 16 amino acids. Germline V gives CDR1 ENHRY, CDR2 SYGVKD. This CDR3 is CAISERTMGQGHEQYF. The part of the CDR3 DNA that was read is TGTGCCATCAGTGAGAGAACCATGGGACAGGGCCACGAG.

As for this clone: The read halts 3 residues ahead of the CDR3 end, with the missing end drawn from the germline J gene. The chain couples TRBV11-2 to TRBJ2-3; the match to TRBD1 covers 10 bases. The CDR3 is 15 residues long. Germline V lookup: CDR1 SGHAT, CDR2 FQNNGV. CDR3 DNA, as far as it was read: TGTGCCAGCAGCTTAGTAGGCGGACAGGGGGAGACG. Translated, it gives CASSLVGGQGET. The full-length CDR3 reads as CASSLVGGQGETQYF.

Points on this clone: From the germline J gene comes the end of the CDR3, since the read stops 3 residues before it. The gene calls are TRBV20-1 and TRBJ2-3; TRBD2 is a possible D gene (6 bases). From germline, CDR1 is DFQATT and CDR2 SNEGSKA (reference sequence). This CDR3 region has 10 residues. This CDR3 is CSASRLAQYF. The part of the CDR3 DNA that was read is TGCAGTGCTTCCCGACTAGCG.

Remarks on this clone: Read coverage stops 3 residues before the CDR3 terminus; the germline J gene supplies the remainder. The V and J genes are TRBV7-6 and TRBJ1-2; 8 nucleotides line up with TRBD1. The CDR3 sequence is 16 residues long. The ends lost 5 bases at V and 1 base at J; junction bases unmatched: 9. The V gene's germline CDR1 is SGHVS and CDR2 FNYEAQ. CDR3 DNA (partial): TGTGCCAGCAGCCCCCGACAGGGGATGAGTAACTATGGC. As protein: CASSPRQGMSNYG. The entire CDR3 protein is CASSPRQGMSNYGYTF.

Points on this clone: Sequencing ends 3 residues short of the CDR3 end; the germline J gene provides the rest. V and J are TRBV18 and TRBJ2-3; D is perhaps TRBD1 (9 bases). The germline gives CDR1 KGHSH, CDR2 LQKENI. CDR3 size: 15 residues. Partial CDR3 DNA: TGTGCCAGCTCACCGCAGGGACAGGGACTAGAGACG. The encoded protein is CASSPQGQGLET. The entire CDR3 protein reads CASSPQGQGLETQYF.